This T cell receptor beta chain was captured by sequencing in a study of T cells in Graves' hyperthyroidism and ophthalmopathy. Looking at the study overall: Peripheral blood sampling occurred at initial diagnosis, before any treatment. Overall study findings and caveats: Before onset, by a median of around six months, the model predicted ophthalmopathy.

As concerns this clonotype: What it recognizes is unknown.

Clinicians diagnosed patients from clinical symptoms, serum thyroxine and TRAb, thyroid ultrasound and orbital computed tomography. Amplified TCR beta CDR3 regions came from RNA transcripts. A set of HTBI primers served as the primers for a first-round RT-PCR of the TCR CDR3. TCRdb re-derived calls from the multiplex PCR reads in MiXCR, one entry per CDR3 protein. Seen here are about 210,000 distinct CDR3 sequences, about 15% observed once, and the top ten hold around 50%. CDR1 and CDR2 from the germline V gene are SGHVS and FQNEAQ. The CDR3 loop spans 11 amino acids. Between the trimmed V and J ends, which lost 0 bases and 9 bases, there was a span of 4 bases.

The chain links TRBV7-8 to TRBJ2-3; D is unclear. The sample was blood. This TCR came from a man aged 50 to 59 with Graves' hyperthyroidism. Here the CDR3 DNA reads TGTGCCAGCAGCTTAGCACGGACGCAGTATTTT. This sequence encodes CASSLARTQYF.